The 32 T cell receptor beta chains in this list originate from one sample, sequenced in a study of blood T cell repertoires in COVID-19. The protocol was immunoSEQ multiplex PCR, while the TCRdb copy is restricted to in-frame clones and leaves out a portion. Of about 45,000 clones in the sample, roughly 76% were seen once. The sample consisted of peripheral blood. The source is an older woman with acute or convalescent COVID-19.

The chain couples TRBV19 to TRBJ1-4, with 12 positions matching TRBD1. V gave up 4 bases and J gave up 8 bases; unmatched junction bases: 8. CDR1 and CDR2 (germline): LNHDA, SQIVND (reference sequence). The length of the CDR3 is 16 residues. The CDR3 DNA reads as TGTGCCAGTAGTACAGGGACAGGGGGCGCAGGAGAAAAACTGTTTTTT. It translates to CASSTGTGGAGEKLFF.

The rearrangement links TRBV27 to TRBJ2-7; 9 bases align to TRBD1. CDR3 length: 15 amino acids. The germline V gene has CDR1 MNHEY and CDR2 SMNVEV (reference sequence). Trimming removed 5 bases from V and 5 bases from J; junction bases left unmatched: 10. CDR3 DNA sequence: TGTGCCAGCAGTATCAAGGACAGGGGAAGGCACGAGCAGTACTTC. It translates to CASSIKDRGRHEQYF.

The chain is built from TRBV14 and TRBJ2-1; no firm D call. Germline V gives CDR1 SGHDN, CDR2 FVKESK. Trimming took 4 bases from V and 9 from J, leaving 13 bases between them. This CDR3 comprises 13 residues. The CDR3 spells CASSLTSGGEQFF. CDR3 nucleotide sequence: TGTGCCAGCAGCCTCACATCAGGTGGTGAGCAGTTCTTC.

The rearrangement joins TRBV7-6 to TRBJ2-7; 14 bases are shared with TRBD2. The germline V gene has CDR1 SGHVS and CDR2 FNYEAQ. V trimming: 2 bases; J trimming: 2 bases; junction bases outside the gene matches: 8. The CDR3 has 18 amino acids. CDR3 nucleotide sequence: TGTGCCAGCAGCTTATCGTCGGGACTAGCGGGAGAACCCTACGAGCAGTACTTC. It is translated as CASSLSSGLAGEPYEQYF. Filled out from reference TRBV7-6 and TRBJ2-7, the complete variable domain reads GAGVSQSPRYKVTKRGQDVALRCDPISGHVSLYWYRQALGQGPEFLTYFNYEAQQDKSGLPNDRFSAERPEGSISTLTIQRTEQRDSAMYRCASSLSSGLAGEPYEQYFGPGTRLTVT.

The chain combines TRBV28 with TRBJ1-4, with 9 bases identical to TRBD1. The CDR3 loop spans 15 amino acids. V shed 5 bases, J shed 6 bases, and the junction held 7 bases outside the gene matches. Germline V gene sequence: CDR1 MDHEN, CDR2 SYDVKM. The CDR3 sequence: CASSGRTGVHEKLFF. The CDR3 nucleotides read TGTGCCAGCAGTGGACGGACAGGGGTGCATGAAAAACTGTTTTTT.

The genes are TRBV5-8 and TRBJ1-2; a weak D match, TRBD1 (5 bases). This CDR3 region has 15 residues. Germline-derived CDR1 and CDR2 are SGHTS and YDEGEE. V shed 1 base and J shed 1 base, with 11 bases lying between them. CDR3 residues: CASSLTGGYNYGYTF. The DNA for the CDR3 is TGTGCCAGCAGCTTGACGGGGGGTTATAACTATGGCTACACCTTC.

V and J are TRBV3-1 (or the pseudogene TRBV3-2) and TRBJ2-1; 10 bases line up with TRBD1. CDR3 length: 14 residues. V lost 6 bases to trimming and J lost 4 bases; unmatched junction nucleotides: 3. The germline V gene encodes CDR1 LGHDT and CDR2 YNNKEL (reference sequence). In DNA form, the CDR3 reads TGTGCCAGCAGGGGGGACAGGGGATACAATGAGCAGTTCTTC. Its translation is CASRGDRGYNEQFF.

V is TRBV5-1 and J is TRBJ2-7; 9 bases agree with TRBD2. The CDR3 covers 15 residues. The J segment lost 4 bases and the V segment lost 4 bases, leaving 9 bases of the junction unmatched. CDR1 and CDR2 from the germline V gene are SGHRS and YFSETQ. CDR3 loop: CASSPRSGSSYEQYF. The CDR3 DNA reads as TGCGCCAGCAGCCCTCGTAGCGGGAGCTCTTACGAGCAGTACTTC.

V and J are TRBV27 and TRBJ1-6; TRBD1 might be the D (6 bases). This CDR3 has 13 amino acids. Germline assignment: CDR1 MNHEY and CDR2 SMNVEV (reference sequence). Deletions cut 6 bases from V and 10 bases from J, with 13 bases between. CDR3 loop: CASSWTEGSPLHF. CDR3 DNA: TGTGCCAGCAGCTGGACAGAAGGCTCACCCCTCCACTTT.

CDR3 amino acids: CATSDPRDRVGNEQFF. As DNA, the CDR3 is TGTGCCACCAGTGACCCCCGGGACAGGGTAGGCAATGAGCAGTTCTTC. The chain is built from TRBV24-1 and TRBJ2-1; 9 nucleotides agree with TRBD1. The CDR3 length is 16 residues. The V and J ends lost 4 bases and 6 bases, in that order; junction bases with no gene match: 9. The germline gives CDR1 KGHDR, CDR2 SFDVKD.

The chain has TRBV27 and TRBJ2-5, with 9 bases lining up with TRBD2. V gave up 0 bases and J gave up 2 bases; unmatched junction bases: 4. The germline V gene encodes CDR1 MNHEY and CDR2 SMNVEV (reference sequence). This CDR3 has 16 residues. The CDR3 here is CASSLSWRGGQETQYF. Written as DNA, the CDR3 is TGTGCCAGCAGTTTATCGTGGCGGGGGGGACAAGAGACCCAGTACTTC.

V and J are TRBV19 and TRBJ1-1, with TRBD1 matching over 7 bases. Per the germline V gene, CDR1 is LNHDA and CDR2 is SQIVND (reference sequence). The CDR3 consists of 12 residues. V lost 5 bases to trimming and J lost 9 bases; unmatched junction nucleotides: 6. CDR3 in amino acids: CASSFLDRQAFF. The CDR3 coding sequence is TGTGCCAGTAGTTTCTTGGACAGGCAAGCTTTCTTT.

The chain couples TRBV4-2 to TRBJ2-6; possible D gene TRBD1, 6 bases. Trimming left V 0 bases short and J 0 bases short, with 15 bases between. CDR1 is LGHNA, CDR2 YNFKEQ, per germline. This CDR3 comprises 19 residues. The CDR3 nucleotides are TGTGCCAGCAGCCAAGATGGCCCAACAGGGAACTCTGGGGCCAACGTCCTGACTTTC. Translation: CASSQDGPTGNSGANVLTF.

This clone was seen only a few times. The rearrangement uses TRBV7-2 and TRBJ1-1; maybe TRBD1 (6 bases). V was clipped by 4 bases and J by 3 bases, with 12 bases between them. Germline V gene data show CDR1 as SGHTA and CDR2 as FQGNSA. The CDR3 has 14 amino acids. In nucleotides, the CDR3 is TGTGCCAGCAGCTCTCAGGGGATGGACACTGAAGCTTTCTTT. Protein product: CASSSQGMDTEAFF.

The chain employs TRBV7-9 and TRBJ2-3; D perhaps matches TRBD2 (6 bases). Germline V gene sequence: CDR1 SEHNR, CDR2 FQNEAQ (reference sequence). The CDR3 totals 13 residues. Trimming took off 5 bases at V and 6 bases at J, with 12 bases between the two ends. The CDR3 is CASSEGAGDTQYF. The CDR3 bases are TGTGCCAGCAGCGAAGGGGCGGGGGATACGCAGTATTTT.

The rearrangement uses TRBV13 and TRBJ2-2; 7 bases fit TRBD2. This CDR3 contains 15 residues. Germline CDR1 PRHDT, CDR2 FYEKMQ (reference sequence). The V segment lost 3 bases and the J segment 0 bases; nucleotides outside the gene matches: 1. Here the CDR3 DNA reads TGTGCCAGCAGCTTGGGGGGGGCGAACACCGGGGAGCTGTTTTTT. Its protein is CASSLGGANTGELFF. Using reference TRBV13 and TRBJ2-2 for the parts outside the CDR3, the full variable domain is AAGVIQSPRHLIKEKRETATLKCYPIPRHDTVYWYQQGPGQDPQFLISFYEKMQSDKGSIPDRFSAQQFSDYHSELNMSSLELGDSALYFCASSLGGANTGELFFGEGSRLTVL.

The V call is TRBV7-2, the J call TRBJ2-1, with TRBD1 as a possible D gene (6 bases). The germline gives CDR1 SGHTA, CDR2 FQGNSA. Trimming stripped 5 bases from V and 2 bases from J, with 10 bases between. The CDR3 runs 14 residues. The CDR3 region is CASSPRTAYNEQFF. The CDR3 coding sequence is TGTGCCAGCAGCCCCCGGACAGCCTACAATGAGCAGTTCTTC.

The V call is TRBV4-1, the J call TRBJ1-5, with D uncertain. CDR3 size: 16 residues. The V end lost 0 bases, the J end lost 2 bases, and 11 bases lay between the germline ends. Germline CDR1 is MGHRA and CDR2 is YSYEKL. The CDR3, as DNA: TGCGCCAGCAGCCAAGATGGAGGGATAGGCAATCAGCCCCAGCATTTT. As protein: CASSQDGGIGNQPQHF.

This chain's CDR3 is CASSQWGRGKGGELFF. CDR3 DNA sequence: TGTGCCAGCAGCCAATGGGGCAGGGGCAAAGGCGGGGAGCTGTTTTTT. The V gene is TRBV14, the J gene TRBJ2-2, with D perhaps matching TRBD1 (6 bases). The CDR3 length is 16 residues. CDR1 is SGHDN, CDR2 FVKESK, per germline. Trimming pared 2 bases from V and 7 bases from J, leaving 17 bases between.

The rearrangement links TRBV27 to TRBJ1-4; D ambiguous. V lost 6 bases and J lost 8, with 16 bases in between. The CDR3 has 14 residues. CDR1 MNHEY and CDR2 SMNVEV come from the germline V gene (reference sequence). The CDR3 region is CASRRAQRGEKLFF. The CDR3 DNA follows: TGTGCCAGCAGGAGGGCGCAACGGGGAGAAAAACTGTTTTTT.

The CDR3 DNA reads TGTGCCAGCAGCCAAGAACTCGGGGGCACTGAAGCTTTCTTT. Its protein is CASSQELGGTEAFF. V and J are TRBV14 and TRBJ1-1; D may be TRBD1 (5 bases). The CDR3 consists of 14 residues. Germline CDR1 and CDR2: SGHDN and FVKESK. V dropped 0 bases and J dropped 4 bases, with 9 bases sitting between them.

The chain links TRBV6-2 or TRBV6-3 to TRBJ1-2; TRBD1 matches 9 bases. Germline assignment: CDR1 MNHEY and CDR2 SVGEGT. Trimming took 5 bases from V and 1 from J; bases not matched to a gene: 5. This CDR3 has 15 residues. The CDR3 sequence is CASSGTGGLNYGYTF. The DNA for the CDR3 is TGTGCCAGCAGTGGAACAGGGGGCCTTAACTATGGCTACACCTTC.

This clone was seen just once. CDR3 sequence (DNA): TGTGCCAGCAGCGTAGATAGGCCTTCGGGGGTGGATGAGCAGTTCTTC. It yields the protein CASSVDRPSGVDEQFF. The chain employs TRBV9 and TRBJ2-1, with D possibly TRBD2 on 6 matching bases. This CDR3 region has 16 residues. V was trimmed by 0 bases and J by 8 bases, leaving 18 bases between them. Germline V gene data show CDR1 as SGDLS and CDR2 as YYNGEE.

On this clone: An end of the junction does not agree with germline; a read error may underlie this. The chain uses TRBV10-2 and TRBJ2-3, with 8 bases fitting TRBD2. The CDR3 runs to 16 residues. The germline V gene has CDR1 WSHSY and CDR2 SAAADI. Written as DNA, the CDR3 is TGCGCCAGCCGTGATCCTGGGGGCGTAGCGGGGGATACGCAGTATTTT. It translates to CASRDPGGVAGDTQYF.

The CDR3 region is CASSRGQGARSTEAFF. CDR3 sequence (DNA): TGTGCCAGCAGTCGCGGACAGGGGGCGAGAAGCACTGAAGCTTTCTTT. V usage is TRBV5-4 and J usage is TRBJ1-1; 11 nucleotides line up with TRBD1. The V gene end was trimmed by 5 bases and the J gene end by 4 bases; junction bases not matched to a gene: 10. CDR1 and CDR2 (germline): SGHNT, YYREEE (reference sequence). This CDR3 is 16 amino acids long.

In this sample, this clone turned up a few times. This chain uses TRBV19 with TRBJ2-7, with D perhaps TRBD1 (6 bases). Trimming removed 3 bases at V and 2 bases at J, with 11 bases between. This CDR3 spans 14 amino acids. CDR1 is LNHDA and CDR2 is SQIVND in the germline V gene (reference sequence). The DNA of the CDR3 is TGTGCCAGTAGTATTCAACAGGGACCCTACGAGCAGTACTTC. Encoded protein: CASSIQQGPYEQYF.

The genes are TRBV28 and TRBJ1-1; maybe TRBD1 (6 bases). V was pared by 5 bases and J by 3 bases, with 25 bases between. From germline, CDR1 is MDHEN and CDR2 SYDVKM. The CDR3 runs to 18 residues. CDR3: CASSPPGRAGVKDTEAFF. Here the CDR3 DNA reads TGTGCCAGCAGTCCCCCAGGGAGAGCAGGGGTCAAGGACACTGAAGCTTTCTTT. The full variable domain, with the rest looked up from reference TRBV28 and TRBJ1-1, is DVKVTQSSRYLVKRTGEKVFLECVQDMDHENMFWYRQDPGLGLRLIYFSYDVKMKEKGDIPEGYSVSREKKERFSLILESASTNQTSMYLCASSPPGRAGVKDTEAFFGQGTRLTVV.

The chain couples TRBV29-1 to TRBJ2-7; D possibly corresponds to TRBD2 (5 bases). Between the trimmed V and J ends, which lost 0 bases and 0 bases, there was a span of 9 bases. Germline CDR1 and CDR2: SQVTM and ANQGSEA. The CDR3 has 14 amino acids. CDR3 DNA: TGCAGCGTTGAAGACGGACGGGGCTCCTACGAGCAGTACTTC. This translates into CSVEDGRGSYEQYF.

The genes are TRBV29-1 and TRBJ2-3, with 10 positions matching TRBD1. With V trimmed by 1 base and J by 8 bases, 12 bases remained unmatched. The germline V gene encodes CDR1 SQVTM and CDR2 ANQGSEA. The CDR3 sequence is 16 residues long. CDR3 region: CSVEGFGTGVVGTQYF. Written as DNA, the CDR3 is TGCAGCGTTGAAGGCTTCGGGACAGGGGTCGTGGGTACGCAGTATTTT.

The chain couples TRBV6-2 or TRBV6-3 to TRBJ2-1, with 8 positions matching TRBD1. Germline loops: CDR1 MNHEY, CDR2 SVGEGT. V trimming: 6 bases; J trimming: 0 bases; junction bases outside the gene matches: 10. CDR3 size: 17 residues. CDR3: CASSQHRGQGSYNEQFF. The DNA of the CDR3 is TGTGCCAGCAGCCAACACCGAGGACAGGGCTCCTACAATGAGCAGTTCTTC.

The chain is built from TRBV7-2 and TRBJ2-1; 8 bases match TRBD1. CDR1 and CDR2 (germline): SGHTA, FQGNSA. With V trimmed by 2 bases and J by 7 bases, 10 bases remained unmatched. The CDR3 length is 16 residues. The CDR3 DNA is TGTGCCAGCAGCTTAAGGGCAGGGGGCGCGGGAAATGAGCAGTTCTTC. Its translation is CASSLRAGGAGNEQFF.

This chain connects TRBV10-3 to TRBJ2-1; 8 bases agree with TRBD2. This CDR3 is built from 15 residues. The J segment lost 7 bases and the V segment lost 6 bases, leaving 11 bases of the junction unmatched. CDR1 is ENHRY, CDR2 SYGVKD, per germline. CDR3 sequence reads: CAISPAGLAVNEQFF. CDR3 nucleotide sequence: TGTGCCATCAGCCCGGCCGGACTAGCTGTAAATGAGCAGTTCTTC.